This paragraph reports one T cell receptor (beta chain). This sample stems from a study of somatic mutations in cytotoxic T cells in rheumatoid arthritis. Germline V CDR1 and CDR2: MNHNY, SVGAGI (reference sequence). The germline V and J ends were trimmed by 2 bases and 3 bases, with 5 bases remaining between them. The CDR3 is 12 residues long. Positive magnetic bead selection was used to isolate CD4+ and CD8+ cells; purity was checked by flow cytometry. Produced via immunoSEQ multiplex PCR; TCRdb's table is partial and in-frame only. The top ten clones hold approximately 35% of a sample with roughly 9,000 clones, about 71% of them seen once.

The sample taken for sequencing was CD8+ T cells sorted from blood. This TCR derives from a woman aged 45-65 years in good health. The chain carries TRBV6-6 and TRBJ2-7; D perhaps matches TRBD2 (5 bases). CDR3 DNA sequence: TGTGCCAGCAGTTACCGGGGCTACGAGCAGTACTTC. Amino acids: CASSYRGYEQYF.